This TCR beta chain derives from a study of somatic mutations in cytotoxic T cells in rheumatoid arthritis. Repertoires were generated with immunoSEQ multiplex PCR, while TCRdb's copy carries only in-frame clones and drops some. Of some 25,000 clones in the sample, roughly 74% were seen once. The CDR3 covers 14 residues. Losses at the gene ends were 4 bases for V and 5 bases for J; bases not matched to a gene: 2. Per germline, CDR1 MNHEY and CDR2 SMNVEV (reference sequence). Sequenced material: CD8+ T cells sorted from blood. The source of this sequence is a woman between 18 and 29 years old in good health. J is TRBJ2-3 and V is TRBV27; 11 positions agree with TRBD1. The CDR3 sequence: CASSWGTGGDTQYF. Here the CDR3 DNA reads TGTGCCAGCAGTTGGGGGACAGGGGGAGATACGCAGTATTTT.